Presented here are 12 T cell receptor beta chains from one specimen sequenced in a study of T cell repertoires in aging, cancer and after chemotherapy. The template was genomic DNA from peripheral blood, not RNA. Rearranged V-D-J TRB sequences were amplified with a mixed TRB-A/B primer pool. In TCRdb, the multiplex PCR reads were re-called with MiXCR into one record per CDR3 protein. The table shows roughly 6,200 distinct CDR3 sequences, with 20% to 25% occurring only once. Sequenced material: blood. Receptor source: a human donor in good health.

This clonotype was detected only a few times. The CDR3 DNA reads TGTGCCACCAGCAGAGACAGGGGAACCAAAAACATTCAGTACTTC. Translation gives CATSRDRGTKNIQYF. The chain links TRBV15 to TRBJ2-4, with D maybe TRBD1 (6 bases). Germline-derived CDR1 and CDR2 are LNHNV and YYDKDF (reference sequence). The CDR3 totals 15 residues. The V and J ends lost 0 bases and 2 bases respectively, with 8 bases between them.

By frequency in the sample, this clonotype is medium-sized. V gene TRBV6-2 or TRBV6-3 combines with J gene TRBJ1-2; 7 bases fit TRBD1. J was trimmed by 8 bases and V by 7 bases; bases with no gene match: 13. The CDR3 is 14 amino acids. Per the germline V gene, CDR1 is MNHEY and CDR2 is SVGEGT. The CDR3 protein is CASIKDRVYGGYTF. The CDR3 DNA sequence: TGTGCCAGCATTAAAGACAGGGTGTATGGAGGCTACACCTTC.

The chain recombines TRBV6-2 or TRBV6-3 with TRBJ2-3; 11 nucleotides match TRBD2. CDR1 is MNHEY and CDR2 is SVGEGT in the germline V gene. Unmatched junction bases numbered 8, after V lost 6 bases and J lost 3 bases. This CDR3 comprises 16 residues. Written as DNA, the CDR3 is TGTGCCAGCAGGCGTATAGCGGGGGGGTTGACAGATACGCAGTATTTT. Its protein product is CASRRIAGGLTDTQYF.

This clonotype was observed a handful of times. The chain is built from TRBV12-3 or TRBV12-4 and TRBJ2-3, with 8 bases lining up with TRBD2. The CDR3 runs 12 residues. V shed 7 bases and J 10 bases; nucleotides not matched to a gene: 7. CDR3 DNA sequence: TGTGCCAGCACTCCGGGACTAGGAGCGCAGTATTTT. It yields the protein CASTPGLGAQYF.

The chain recombines TRBV27 with TRBJ2-1, with D maybe TRBD2 (6 bases). The germline V and J ends were trimmed by 1 base and 3 bases, with 13 bases remaining between them. CDR3 length: 16 residues. Germline V lookup: CDR1 MNHEY, CDR2 SMNVEV (reference sequence). CDR3 amino acids: CASSLFDGGDYNEQFF. The CDR3 DNA follows: TGTGCCAGCAGTTTATTCGACGGGGGTGACTACAATGAGCAGTTCTTC.

This clonotype is judged medium-sized. The chain couples TRBV7-9 to TRBJ2-7, with D perhaps matching TRBD1 (5 bases). CDR1 and CDR2 from the germline V gene are SEHNR and FQNEAQ (reference sequence). The CDR3 is 12 residues long. Between the trimmed V and J ends, which lost 4 bases and 5 bases, there was a span of 9 bases. The CDR3 loop reads CASSSSRDEQYF. CDR3 coding DNA: TGTGCCAGCAGCTCATCCAGGGACGAGCAGTACTTC. The variable domain in full, with the rest retrieved from reference TRBV7-9 and TRBJ2-7, is DTGVSQNPRHKITKRGQNVTFRCDPISEHNRLYWYRQTLGQGPEFLTYFQNEAQLEKSRLLSDRFSAERPKGSFSTLEIQRTEQGDSAMYLCASSSSRDEQYFGPGTRLTVT.

By share, this clonotype ranks as medium-sized. This chain joins TRBV6-1 and TRBJ2-7, with TRBD1 identical over 7 bases. CDR1 and CDR2 (germline): MNHNS, SASEGT. Trimming at V came to 5 bases and at J to 6 bases, leaving 7 bases not matched to a gene. The CDR3 consists of 13 residues. The CDR3 reads CASSPLPGGEQYV. In DNA, the CDR3 is TGTGCCAGCAGTCCCCTCCCAGGGGGCGAGCAGTACGTC.

V usage is TRBV6-5 and J usage is TRBJ2-7; possibly TRBD1 or TRBD2 for D (5 bases each). V dropped 5 bases and J dropped 6 bases, with 11 bases sitting between them. This CDR3 spans 12 amino acids. Germline CDR1 is MNHEY and CDR2 is SVGAGI. CDR3 loop: CASSRGTLEQYF. DNA for the CDR3: TGTGCCAGCAGTAGAGGGACGCTCGAGCAGTACTTC.

This clonotype is medium-sized by share. This chain joins TRBV7-2 and TRBJ2-1; D is unresolved. V shed 5 bases and J shed 0 bases, with 11 bases lying between them. This CDR3 is built from 15 residues. Germline CDR1 is SGHTA and CDR2 is FQGNSA. The chain's CDR3 is CASSTWTSSYNEQFF. CDR3 nucleotides: TGTGCCAGCAGCACCTGGACCAGCTCCTACAATGAGCAGTTCTTC.

In this sample, this clonotype turned up a few times. V is TRBV12-3 or TRBV12-4 and J is TRBJ2-1; 8 nucleotides match TRBD2. This CDR3 is built from 13 residues. The chain's CDR3 is CARRREDYNEQFF. Written as DNA, the CDR3 is TGTGCTAGGCGGCGGGAGGACTACAATGAGCAGTTCTTC.

In its sample, this clonotype ranks as medium-sized (0.01 to 0.1%). The rearrangement links TRBV7-9 to TRBJ2-1; D is ambiguous. The CDR3 has 15 amino acids. From germline, CDR1 is SEHNR and CDR2 FQNEAQ (reference sequence). V dropped 3 bases and J dropped 5 bases, with 14 bases sitting between them. As DNA, the CDR3 is TGTGCCAGCAGCTTTAACGATCTCTTCCACAATGAGCAGTTCTTC. This codes for CASSFNDLFHNEQFF.

Sample share makes this clonotype medium-sized. The genes are TRBV30 and TRBJ1-2; tentatively, D is TRBD1 (6 bases). This CDR3 is built from 12 residues. Trimming left V 3 bases short and J 2 bases short, with 7 bases between. Germline assignment: CDR1 GTSNPN and CDR2 SVGIG (reference sequence). The CDR3 DNA is TGTGCCTGGAGCGACAGGAACTATGGCTACACCTTC. Translation: CAWSDRNYGYTF.